This T cell receptor (beta chain) was sequenced during a study of shared clonotypes between healthy human individuals. Study-wide findings and caveats: The study sampled only blood, and tissue repertoires likely differ. About 5% was the fraction of naive CD4 clonotypes found shared across four donors.

Germline V gene lookup returns CDR1 SGHRS and CDR2 YFSETQ. The CDR3 loop spans 13 amino acids. Trimming at V came to 4 bases and at J to 8 bases, leaving 8 bases not matched to a gene. Regarding this clone: As yet, its antigen is unknown.

The assay was immunoSEQ multiplex PCR, and TCRdb's table has in-frame clones only and misses some. Found here are roughly 2.4 million clones, approximately 94% of them singletons; the top ten hold more than 0.1%. Sequencing input: naive CD4+ T cells sorted from blood. Specified subset: CD45RA+ positively selected. The chain couples TRBV5-1 to TRBJ1-2; TRBD1 aligns across 7 bases. The receptor was isolated from a man younger than 35 in good health. CDR3 sequence reads: CASSRDSPGGYTF. CDR3 coding DNA: TGCGCCAGCAGCCGGGACAGCCCGGGGGGCTACACCTTC. The full variable domain, completed using reference TRBV5-1 and TRBJ1-2, is KAGVTQTPRYLIKTRGQQVTLSCSPISGHRSVSWYQQTPGQGLQFLFEYFSETQRNKGNFPGRFSGRQFSNSRSEMNVSTLELGDSALYLCASSRDSPGGYTFGSGTRLTVV.